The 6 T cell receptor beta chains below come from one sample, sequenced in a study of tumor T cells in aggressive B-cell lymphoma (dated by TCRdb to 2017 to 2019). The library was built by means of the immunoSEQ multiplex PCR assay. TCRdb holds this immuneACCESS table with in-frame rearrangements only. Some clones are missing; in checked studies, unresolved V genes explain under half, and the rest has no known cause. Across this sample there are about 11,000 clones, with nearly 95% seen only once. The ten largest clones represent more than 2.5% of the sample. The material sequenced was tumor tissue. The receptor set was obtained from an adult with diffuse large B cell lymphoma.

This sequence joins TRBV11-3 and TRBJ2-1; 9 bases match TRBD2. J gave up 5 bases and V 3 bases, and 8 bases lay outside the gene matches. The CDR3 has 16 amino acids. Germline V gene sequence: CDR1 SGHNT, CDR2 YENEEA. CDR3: CASSLGLAGKHNEQFF. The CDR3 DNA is TGTGCCAGCAGCTTGGGGCTAGCGGGGAAACACAATGAGCAGTTCTTC.

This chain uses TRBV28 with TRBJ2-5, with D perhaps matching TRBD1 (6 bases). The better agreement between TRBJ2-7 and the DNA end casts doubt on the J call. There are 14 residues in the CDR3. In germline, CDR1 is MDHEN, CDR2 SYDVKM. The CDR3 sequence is CASSLQGSLYEQYF. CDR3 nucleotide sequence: TGTGCCAGCAGTTTACAGGGGTCTTTGTACGAGCAGTACTTC.

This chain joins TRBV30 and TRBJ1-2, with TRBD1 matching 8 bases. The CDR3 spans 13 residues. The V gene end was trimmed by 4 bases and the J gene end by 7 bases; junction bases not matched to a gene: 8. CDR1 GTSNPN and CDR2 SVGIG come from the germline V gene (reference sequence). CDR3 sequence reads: CAWTGQGVGGYTF. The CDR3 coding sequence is TGTGCCTGGACAGGACAGGGAGTAGGTGGCTACACCTTC.

The chain's CDR3 is CASSLRDRDPEAFF. DNA of the CDR3: TGTGCCAGCAGCCTCCGGGACAGGGACCCTGAAGCTTTCTTT. This chain uses TRBV5-4 with TRBJ1-1; TRBD1 agrees at 9 bases. The CDR3 runs to 14 residues. V lost 4 bases to trimming and J lost 6 bases; unmatched junction nucleotides: 7. CDR1 is SGHNT and CDR2 is YYREEE in the germline V gene (reference sequence).

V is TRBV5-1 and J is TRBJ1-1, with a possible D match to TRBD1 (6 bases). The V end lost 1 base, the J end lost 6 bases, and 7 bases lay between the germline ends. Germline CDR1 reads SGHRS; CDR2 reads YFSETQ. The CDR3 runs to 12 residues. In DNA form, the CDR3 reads TGCGCCAGCAGCTTGTCAGGGGCTGAAGCTTTCTTT. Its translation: CASSLSGAEAFF. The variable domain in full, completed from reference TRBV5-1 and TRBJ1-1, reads KAGVTQTPRYLIKTRGQQVTLSCSPISGHRSVSWYQQTPGQGLQFLFEYFSETQRNKGNFPGRFSGRQFSNSRSEMNVSTLELGDSALYLCASSLSGAEAFFGQGTRLTVV.

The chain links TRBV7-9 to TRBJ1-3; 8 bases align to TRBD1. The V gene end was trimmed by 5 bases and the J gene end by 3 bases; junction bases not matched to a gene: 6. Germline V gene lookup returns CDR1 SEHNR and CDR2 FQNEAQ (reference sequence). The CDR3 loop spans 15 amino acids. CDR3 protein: CASSDQGAVGNTIYF. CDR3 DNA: TGTGCCAGCAGCGACCAGGGGGCTGTTGGAAACACCATATATTTT. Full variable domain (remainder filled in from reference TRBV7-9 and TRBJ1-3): DTGVSQNPRHKITKRGQNVTFRCDPISEHNRLYWYRQTLGQGPEFLTYFQNEAQLEKSRLLSDRFSAERPKGSFSTLEIQRTEQGDSAMYLCASSDQGAVGNTIYFGEGSWLTVV.